This entry lists 10 T cell receptor beta chains sequenced from one sample in a study of blood T cell repertoires in COVID-19. The table came from immunoSEQ multiplex PCR; TCRdb's copy has only in-frame clones and leaves some out. The sample has 200,000 to 300,000 clones, approximately 90% seen once. What was sequenced was peripheral blood. The source of these receptors is a middle-aged woman with acute or convalescent COVID-19.

V and J are TRBV27 and TRBJ1-5; D is possibly TRBD1 (5 bases). The CDR3 sequence is 13 residues long. Trimming cost V 5 bases and J 5 bases, with 10 bases left between them. Germline CDR1 MNHEY, CDR2 SMNVEV (reference sequence). DNA of the CDR3: TGTGCCAGCAGTCTTATCAGGGATCAGCCCCAGCATTTT. This codes for CASSLIRDQPQHF.

The V gene is TRBV9, the J gene TRBJ2-5; 10 positions match TRBD2. V was pared by 2 bases and J by 4 bases, with 14 bases of the junction left unmatched. Germline CDR1 and CDR2: SGDLS and YYNGEE. The CDR3 is 18 residues long. CDR3: CASSVTSRIAGGLETQYF. For the CDR3, the DNA is TGTGCCAGCAGCGTTACAAGCCGAATAGCGGGGGGATTAGAGACCCAGTACTTC. The complete variable domain, with remaining parts taken from reference TRBV9 and TRBJ2-5, reads DSGVTQTPKHLITATGQRVTLRCSPRSGDLSVYWYQQSLDQGLQFLIQYYNGEERAKGNILERFSAQQFPDLHSELNLSSLELGDSALYFCASSVTSRIAGGLETQYFGPGTRLLVL.

This clone was seen only a few times. The rearrangement joins TRBV3-1 (or the pseudogene TRBV3-2) to TRBJ2-3, with TRBD2 as a possible D gene (6 bases). This CDR3 has 14 amino acids. Germline V gives CDR1 LGHDT, CDR2 YNNKEL (reference sequence). The germline V and J ends were trimmed by 4 bases and 5 bases, with 13 bases remaining between them. This CDR3 is CASSLGTLKDTQYF. The CDR3 nucleotides read TGTGCCAGCAGCCTTGGGACTCTTAAAGATACGCAGTATTTT.

This chain links TRBV6-2 or TRBV6-3 with TRBJ1-5, with 10 positions matching TRBD1. The CDR3 extends over 16 amino acids. V lost 6 bases and J lost 9; bases outside the gene matches: 14. Germline assignment: CDR1 MNHEY and CDR2 SVGEGT. The DNA of the CDR3 is TGTGCCAGCAGCAGGACAGGGGGTGATACACCTCCGCCCCAGCATTTT. This gives the protein CASSRTGGDTPPPQHF.

The genes are TRBV29-1 and TRBJ2-7; TRBD1 aligns across 7 bases. After removal of 7 bases from V and 0 bases from J, the junction contained 15 bases not matched to a gene. Germline CDR1 and CDR2: SQVTM and ANQGSEA. This CDR3 region has 16 residues. This chain's CDR3 is CSAEQGQLYISYEQYV. The CDR3 nucleotides read TGCAGCGCCGAACAGGGACAGCTGTACATCTCCTACGAGCAGTACGTC.

J is TRBJ2-1 and V is TRBV19, with 10 bases aligning to TRBD1. The CDR3 sequence is 14 residues long. V lost 3 bases and J lost 8; bases outside the gene matches: 4. Per germline, CDR1 LNHDA and CDR2 SQIVND (reference sequence). CDR3 bases: TGTGCCAGTAGTATGGGACAGGGGTTGGATGAGCAGTTCTTC. Residues: CASSMGQGLDEQFF.

V is TRBV21-1 and J is TRBJ1-2; the table gives TRBD1 as D, unverified against the DNA. TRBV21-1 corresponds to a pseudogene. This CDR3 spans 16 amino acids. CDR3 in amino acids: CASSARLRQGPYGYTF. Written as DNA, the CDR3 is TGTGCCAGCAGCGCCCGCCTCAGACAGGGACCTTATGGCTACACCTTC.

V gene TRBV7-3 combines with J gene TRBJ1-2; TRBD1 matches at 7 bases. Germline assignment: CDR1 SGHTA and CDR2 FQGTGA. The V segment lost 4 bases and the J segment 5 bases; nucleotides outside the gene matches: 7. This CDR3 region has 14 residues. The CDR3 bases are TGTGCCAGCAGCTCCGGGACAGACAAGTATGGCTACACCTTC. It is translated as CASSSGTDKYGYTF.

This clone was picked up a small number of times. CDR3 DNA: TGCGCCAGCAGCTTGGCCGTAACAGGGAGCCCCCTAGGCTACACCTTC. Its protein product is CASSLAVTGSPLGYTF. The chain uses TRBV5-1 and TRBJ1-2, with D possibly TRBD1 on 6 matching bases. Trimming took off 0 bases at V and 8 bases at J, with 20 bases between the two ends. CDR1 and CDR2 from the germline V gene are SGHRS and YFSETQ. CDR3 length: 16 residues.

This chain connects TRBV11-2 to TRBJ1-6, with a possible D match to TRBD1 (5 bases). The V end was cut by 2 bases, the J end by 10 bases, with 18 bases between. The CDR3 extends over 16 amino acids. Germline V gene lookup returns CDR1 SGHAT and CDR2 FQNNGV. CDR3 bases: TGTGCCAGCAGCTTATCCCTAACTGGGGGGATATCACCCCTCCACTTT. Translating it yields CASSLSLTGGISPLHF. The full variable domain, its missing parts supplied by reference TRBV11-2 and TRBJ1-6, is EAGVAQSPRYKIIEKRQSVAFWCNPISGHATLYWYQQILGQGPKLLIQFQNNGVVDDSQLPKDRFSAERLKGVDSTLKIQPAKLEDSAVYLCASSLSLTGGISPLHFGNGTRLTVT.